Each of the 15 T cell receptor beta chains below was sequenced from the same sample in a study of T cell repertoires in cytomegalovirus infection. TCRdb re-called the reads with MiXCR, one entry per CDR3 protein. The sample includes over 300,000 distinct CDR3 sequences, roughly 17% of them seen just once. Sequencing input: PBMCs. These receptor sequences come from a human donor in good health (CMV status not recorded). Some clones in this sample may be carry-over from other donors' samples.

The V call is TRBV6-5, the J call TRBJ2-7; possible D gene TRBD1, 6 bases. Trimming shortened V by 2 bases and J by 3 bases, and 11 bases separated the two germline ends. Germline V lookup: CDR1 MNHEY, CDR2 SVGAGI. This CDR3 spans 14 amino acids. CDR3 nucleotide sequence: TGTGCCAGCAGTTACGTGGGACATGGCTACGAGCAGTACTTC. Protein: CASSYVGHGYEQYF.

This clonotype has more than one count but fewer than ten. The chain has TRBV4-1 and TRBJ2-5, with 9 positions matching TRBD2. The V segment lost 0 bases and the J segment 5 bases; nucleotides outside the gene matches: 7. Germline V gene lookup returns CDR1 MGHRA and CDR2 YSYEKL. The CDR3 spans 16 residues. The CDR3 nucleotides read TGCGCCAGCAGCCAAGATCGGGGACTAGCAGACGAGACCCAGTACTTC. It specifies CASSQDRGLADETQYF.

This clonotype was counted between two and nine times. This sequence joins TRBV24-1 and TRBJ2-3; TRBD1 agrees at 10 bases. Trimming removed 3 bases from V and 3 bases from J; junction bases left unmatched: 11. The CDR3 runs 18 residues. From germline, CDR1 is KGHDR and CDR2 SFDVKD. The CDR3 region is CATSDGPGQGIITDTQYF. Here the CDR3 DNA reads TGTGCCACCAGTGATGGACCGGGACAGGGGATCATAACAGATACGCAGTATTTT.

This clonotype occurred a few times. The V call is TRBV5-6, the J call TRBJ1-2; 8 bases match TRBD1. The length of the CDR3 is 15 residues. The V segment lost 4 bases and the J segment 4 bases; nucleotides outside the gene matches: 9. CDR1 is SGHDT and CDR2 is YYEEEE in the germline V gene. The CDR3 DNA reads TGTGCCAGCAGCGCCACCGGGACAGGCATCTATGGCTACACCTTC. The encoded protein is CASSATGTGIYGYTF.

This chain links TRBV20-1 with TRBJ2-3; D may correspond to TRBD1 or TRBD2 (6 bases each). The CDR3 contains 16 residues. Trimming stripped 6 bases from V and 2 bases from J, with 21 bases between. CDR1 is DFQATT and CDR2 is SNEGSKA in the germline V gene (reference sequence). CDR3 bases: TGCAGTGCCAAAGGGGGGCAGGGGATCTACACAGATACGCAGTATTTT. It yields the protein CSAKGGQGIYTDTQYF.

This clonotype was seen at least ten times. The chain links TRBV12-3 or TRBV12-4 to TRBJ2-1, with D unclear. V was clipped by 2 bases and J by 5 bases, with 7 bases between them. CDR3 length: 13 residues. DNA of the CDR3: TGTGCCAGCAGTTTATGGCAGAACAATGAGCAGTTCTTC. It specifies CASSLWQNNEQFF.

This chain links TRBV27 with TRBJ2-1; possibly TRBD1 or TRBD2 for D (6 bases each). Germline CDR1 MNHEY, CDR2 SMNVEV (reference sequence). Between the trimmed V and J ends, which lost 1 base and 0 bases, there was a span of 10 bases. The CDR3 has 16 residues. The CDR3 DNA reads TGTGCCAGCAGTTTATTAGGGGGGCCCTCCTACAATGAGCAGTTCTTC. Residues: CASSLLGGPSYNEQFF.

This clonotype was seen only a few times. V and J are TRBV7-8 and TRBJ2-5; possible D gene TRBD1, 6 bases. The germline V gene encodes CDR1 SGHVS and CDR2 FQNEAQ. V shed 2 bases and J shed 2 bases, with 18 bases lying between them. This CDR3 contains 17 residues. The CDR3 DNA is TGTGCCAGCAGCTTAACCATCTCACCGGGACATCAAGAGACCCAGTACTTC. Translating it yields CASSLTISPGHQETQYF.

In this sample, this clonotype turned up a few times. The chain recombines TRBV28 with TRBJ1-2; the match to TRBD1 covers 9 bases. V was clipped by 3 bases and J by 8 bases; unmatched bases: 7. The CDR3 is 14 residues long. Per germline, CDR1 MDHEN and CDR2 SYDVKM. The CDR3: CASSFLTGGEGYTF. The CDR3 bases are TGTGCCAGCAGTTTTTTGACAGGGGGTGAGGGCTACACCTTC.

This clonotype was picked up a small number of times. The V and J genes are TRBV5-1 and TRBJ2-1; 8 positions agree with TRBD2. This CDR3 is 15 amino acids long. Germline loops: CDR1 SGHRS, CDR2 YFSETQ. Trimming removed 1 base from V and 3 bases from J; junction bases left unmatched: 3. CDR3 residues: CASSLTRGGYNEQFF. In nucleotides, the CDR3 is TGCGCCAGCAGCTTGACCCGGGGGGGCTACAATGAGCAGTTCTTC.

This clonotype was counted ten times or more. The chain recombines TRBV7-3 with TRBJ2-1; a weak D match, TRBD2 (6 bases). V shed 5 bases and J shed 12 bases, with 14 bases lying between them. The germline CDR1 and CDR2 sequences are SGHTA and FQGTGA. CDR3 length: 12 residues. The DNA for the CDR3 is TGTGCCAGCAGCCTTATTGGAGGGCCGCAGTTCTTC. Translating gives CASSLIGGPQFF.

V and J are TRBV5-1 and TRBJ2-5; no clear D. The V gene's germline CDR1 is SGHRS and CDR2 YFSETQ. Trimming removed 2 bases at V and 5 bases at J, with 13 bases between. CDR3 length: 14 residues. The CDR3 DNA reads as TGCGCCAGCAGCTTCCTCCTAGACCGGGAGACCCAGTACTTC. Its translation: CASSFLLDRETQYF.

This clonotype was observed a few times. The J gene is TRBJ1-5, the V gene TRBV6-1; D unclear. The CDR3 contains 12 residues. V shed 5 bases and J shed 7 bases, with 9 bases lying between them. Germline V gene lookup returns CDR1 MNHNS and CDR2 SASEGT. The CDR3 reads CASSSGMQPQHF. The CDR3 DNA reads TGTGCCAGCAGTTCCGGTATGCAGCCCCAGCATTTT.

As DNA, the CDR3 is TGTGCCAGTTGGGGACTCGGCTCATCAGGCACTGAAGCTTTCTTT. Amino acid sequence: CASWGLGSSGTEAFF. This chain uses TRBV6-2 or TRBV6-3 with TRBJ1-1, with a tentative D call TRBD1 (5 bases). This CDR3 is built from 15 residues. V was pared by 9 bases and J by 4 bases, with 21 bases between. Germline V gene lookup returns CDR1 MNHEY and CDR2 SVGEGT.

This clonotype showed up just a few times. J is TRBJ2-7 and V is TRBV28; D is uncertain. There are 15 residues in the CDR3. Between the trimmed V and J ends, which lost 6 bases and 7 bases, there was a span of 22 bases. The germline V gene has CDR1 MDHEN and CDR2 SYDVKM. The CDR3 bases are TGTGCCAGCAGCCCGTTTGCGGCAGGCCGCCTGGAGCAGTACTTC. Translation: CASSPFAAGRLEQYF.